This T cell receptor (beta chain) is drawn from a study of cytomegalovirus exposure and HLA in healthy donors. The repertoire was sequenced with immunoSEQ multiplex PCR; TCRdb's copy has only in-frame clones and lacks some. This sample has 250,000 to 350,000 clones, with roughly 90% found just once. Germline-derived CDR1 and CDR2 are SGDLS and YYNGEE. CDR3 length: 15 amino acids. Unmatched junction bases numbered 2, after V lost 0 bases and J lost 2 bases. The sample was PBMCs. The rearrangement joins TRBV9 to TRBJ2-7, with TRBD2 matching over 10 bases. The origin of this receptor is a woman aged 18-29 years in good health and CMV-seronegative. CDR3 region: CASSVGAGGPYEQYF. DNA of the CDR3: TGTGCCAGCAGCGTAGGAGCGGGAGGGCCCTACGAGCAGTACTTC.